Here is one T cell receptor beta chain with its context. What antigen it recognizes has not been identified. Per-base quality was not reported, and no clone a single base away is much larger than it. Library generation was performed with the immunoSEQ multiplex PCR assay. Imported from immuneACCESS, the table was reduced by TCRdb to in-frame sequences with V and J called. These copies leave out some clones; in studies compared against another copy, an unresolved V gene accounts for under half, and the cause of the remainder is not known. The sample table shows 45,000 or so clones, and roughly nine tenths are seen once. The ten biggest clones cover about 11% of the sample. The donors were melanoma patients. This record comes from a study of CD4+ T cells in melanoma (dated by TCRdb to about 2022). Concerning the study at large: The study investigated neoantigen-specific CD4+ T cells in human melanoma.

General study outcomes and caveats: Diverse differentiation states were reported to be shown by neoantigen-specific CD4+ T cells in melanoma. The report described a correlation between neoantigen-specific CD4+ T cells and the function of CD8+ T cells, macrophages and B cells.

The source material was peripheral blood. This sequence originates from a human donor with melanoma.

In nucleotide form, the sequence is TGTGCCAGCAGCTTAGGGGGACTAGCGACAGATACGCAGTATTTT. Its protein is CASSLGGLATDTQYF. The chain couples TRBV7-6 to TRBJ2-3; TRBD2 lines up with 10 middle nucleotides. The CDR3 has 15 amino acids, counting the end cysteine and phenylalanine. This entry keeps only the CDR3 DNA: 45 bases, framed from base 1. For CDR1 and CDR2, the germline V gene lists SGHVS and FNYEAQ. Trimming removed 1 base from V and 3 bases from J; the gene matches leave 1 base unexplained.